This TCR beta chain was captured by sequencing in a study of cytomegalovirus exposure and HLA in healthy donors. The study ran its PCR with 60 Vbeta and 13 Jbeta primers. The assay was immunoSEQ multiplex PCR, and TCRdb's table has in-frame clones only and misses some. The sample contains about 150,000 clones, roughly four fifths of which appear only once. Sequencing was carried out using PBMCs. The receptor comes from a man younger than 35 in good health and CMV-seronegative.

In DNA form, the CDR3 reads TGTGCCAGCAGCTTCTTCGGGCGATCGGGGACTGAAGCTTTCTTT. It specifies CASSFFGRSGTEAFF. The V and J genes are TRBV7-8 and TRBJ1-1; D is undetermined. Germline V CDR1 and CDR2: SGHVS, FQNEAQ. V lost 3 bases to trimming and J lost 5 bases, with 16 bases between them. The CDR3 spans 15 residues. Filled out from reference TRBV7-8 and TRBJ1-1, the complete variable domain reads GAGVSQSPRYKVAKRGQDVALRCDPISGHVSLFWYQQALGQGPEFLTYFQNEAQLDKSGLPSDRFFAERPEGSVSTLKIQRTQQEDSAVYLCASSFFGRSGTEAFFGQGTRLTVV.